What follows is one T cell receptor beta chain and its context. This entry is derived from a study of early T cells in non-severe SARS-CoV-2 infection. This CDR3 contains 13 residues. The germline V gene encodes CDR1 SGHVS and CDR2 FQNEAQ. Trimming took 1 base from V and 4 from J, leaving 7 bases between them. Attachment of unique molecular identifiers was made to individual cDNA molecules. TCRdb re-derived calls from the 5' RACE reads in MiXCR, one entry per CDR3 protein. Of about 85,000 distinct CDR3 sequences in the sample, over 13% were seen once. Sequenced: whole blood. The origin of this receptor is an adult who was a healthcare worker with PCR-confirmed SARS-CoV-2 infection or an uninfected control (not recorded which). The V and J genes are TRBV7-8 and TRBJ1-2; D is unclear. The CDR3 nucleotides read TGTGCCAGCAGCTTAGAGGAGTTCTATGGCTACACCTTC. Its translation is CASSLEEFYGYTF. Using reference TRBV7-8 and TRBJ1-2 for the parts outside the CDR3, the full variable domain is GAGVSQSPRYKVAKRGQDVALRCDPISGHVSLFWYQQALGQGPEFLTYFQNEAQLDKSGLPSDRFFAERPEGSVSTLKIQRTQQEDSAVYLCASSLEEFYGYTFGSGTRLTVV.